This TCR beta chain is drawn from a study of blood T cells in healthy people across ages. Study results and caveats: Strong correlation was found linking TCR beta diversity to naive T cell percentage. Across the age range, TCR beta diversity per million T cells fell in a roughly linear way.

Of note for this clonotype: Its specificity is not known.

Then a second PCR, running roughly 7 to 11 cycles, was carried out with a sample-barcoded 5' primer and a J-beta primer mix. MiXCR, run by TCRdb on the 5' RACE reads, gives a single entry per CDR3 protein. The data contain roughly 800,000 distinct CDR3 sequences, 25% of them singletons. The germline V gene encodes CDR1 MNHNY and CDR2 SVGAGI (reference sequence). The CDR3 has 13 amino acids. Trimming cost V 2 bases and J 4 bases, with 6 bases left between them. This same sample was also part of a study on T cells of mothers and their children.

The receptor's source is a boy aged 5-17 years in good health. The sequenced sample consisted of blood. The chain links TRBV6-6 to TRBJ1-3; the D is unclear. CDR3 amino acids: CASSYVVGNTIYF. DNA of the CDR3: TGTGCCAGCAGTTACGTCGTAGGAAACACCATATATTTT.